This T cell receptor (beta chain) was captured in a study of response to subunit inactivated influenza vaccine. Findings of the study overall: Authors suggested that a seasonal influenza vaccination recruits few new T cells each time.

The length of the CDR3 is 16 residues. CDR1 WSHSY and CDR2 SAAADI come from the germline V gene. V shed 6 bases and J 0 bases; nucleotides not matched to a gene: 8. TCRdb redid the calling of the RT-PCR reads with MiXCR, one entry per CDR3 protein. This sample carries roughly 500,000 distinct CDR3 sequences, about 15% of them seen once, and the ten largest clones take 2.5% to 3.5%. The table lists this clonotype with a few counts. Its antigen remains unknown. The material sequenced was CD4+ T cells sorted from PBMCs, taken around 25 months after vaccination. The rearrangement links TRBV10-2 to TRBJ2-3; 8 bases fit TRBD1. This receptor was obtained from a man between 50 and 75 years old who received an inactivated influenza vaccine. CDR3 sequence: CASRKHQGASTDTQYF. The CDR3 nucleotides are TGCGCCAGCAGGAAGCACCAGGGGGCTAGCACAGATACGCAGTATTTT.